These 19 T cell receptor beta chains originate from one sample sequenced in a study of cytomegalovirus exposure and HLA in healthy donors. PCR employed 60 Vbeta and 13 Jbeta primers. Here immunoSEQ multiplex PCR was the method, and the copy in TCRdb shows in-frame clones only, minus some. Of approximately 190,000 clones listed, 75% to 90% were seen once; the top ten hold approximately 6%. The material sequenced was PBMCs. The receptor set was obtained from a man aged 35-49 years in good health and CMV-seropositive.

V gene TRBV11-2 combines with J gene TRBJ2-5; TRBD2 might be the D (6 bases). Trimming shortened V by 5 bases and J by 5 bases, and 15 bases separated the two germline ends. The CDR3 is made up of 14 amino acids. CDR1 SGHAT and CDR2 FQNNGV come from the germline V gene. The CDR3 spells CASSRGGGVETQYF. The CDR3 DNA follows: TGTGCCAGCAGCCGAGGTGGAGGGGTGGAGACCCAGTACTTC.

V gene TRBV15 combines with J gene TRBJ1-2, with TRBD1 matching 8 bases. The CDR3 has 17 residues. Losses at the gene ends were 0 bases for V and 2 bases for J; bases not matched to a gene: 8. Germline values: CDR1 LNHNV, CDR2 YYDKDF (reference sequence). CDR3 residues: CATSRDTNRGLNYGYTF. The CDR3 DNA reads as TGTGCCACCAGCAGAGACACTAACAGGGGGTTAAACTATGGCTACACCTTC.

This clone was counted between two and nine times. The genes are TRBV6-5 and TRBJ2-7; D is perhaps TRBD1 (5 bases). This CDR3 is built from 14 residues. Between the trimmed V and J ends, which lost 6 bases and 0 bases, there was a span of 12 bases. Germline V gives CDR1 MNHEY, CDR2 SVGAGI. In DNA, the CDR3 is TGTGCCAGCAGACCAACAGGAGACTCCTACGAGCAGTACTTC. It specifies CASRPTGDSYEQYF.

The rearrangement uses TRBV27 and TRBJ2-2; D ambiguous. The germline V gene has CDR1 MNHEY and CDR2 SMNVEV (reference sequence). V was shortened by 2 bases and J by 0 bases, with 4 bases between the two germline ends. The CDR3 sequence is 14 residues long. CDR3 DNA: TGTGCCAGCAGTTTAGCGGCGAACACCGGGGAGCTGTTTTTT. This sequence encodes CASSLAANTGELFF.

The chain joins TRBV9 to TRBJ1-2, with D possibly being TRBD1 (6 bases). The CDR3 sequence is 14 residues long. Germline CDR1 reads SGDLS; CDR2 reads YYNGEE. Trimming left V 4 bases short and J 4 bases short, with 14 bases between. This CDR3 reads CASSTSGALYGYTF. The CDR3 DNA sequence: TGTGCCAGCAGCACATCAGGGGCCCTCTATGGCTACACCTTC.

This clone has more than one count but fewer than ten. This chain joins TRBV2 and TRBJ1-2; D is unclear. Germline loops: CDR1 SNHLY, CDR2 FYNNEI. Between the trimmed V and J ends, which lost 6 bases and 2 bases, there was a span of 10 bases. The CDR3 covers 13 residues. The chain's CDR3 is CASSPEQNYGYTF. CDR3 in DNA: TGTGCCAGCAGCCCCGAACAAAACTATGGCTACACCTTC.

The chain has TRBV7-2 and TRBJ2-7; TRBD1 is a possible D gene (5 bases). The CDR3 is 15 residues long. Germline CDR1 is SGHTA and CDR2 is FQGNSA. Trimming took off 1 base at V and 5 bases at J, with 15 bases between the two ends. DNA for the CDR3: TGTGCCAGCAGCTTAGGGGTACGGCAGGGCCACGAGCAGTACTTC. This codes for CASSLGVRQGHEQYF.

V is TRBV5-1 and J is TRBJ2-6; the D gene is possibly TRBD2 (6 bases). The V end was cut by 0 bases, the J end by 2 bases, with 9 bases between. Germline V gene data show CDR1 as SGHRS and CDR2 as YFSETQ. The CDR3 extends over 16 amino acids. The CDR3: CASSLVPGAGANVLTF. The DNA of the CDR3 is TGCGCCAGCAGCTTGGTGCCGGGGGCTGGGGCCAACGTCCTGACTTTC.

The J gene is TRBJ2-1, the V gene TRBV7-9, with a possible D match to TRBD1 (5 bases). Germline V gives CDR1 SEHNR, CDR2 FQNEAQ (reference sequence). Trimming cost V 2 bases and J 7 bases, with 15 bases left between them. The CDR3 runs 15 residues. CDR3 bases: TGTGCCAGCAGCTTAAGGGCAGGGCCGGGTAATGAGCAGTTCTTC. It yields the protein CASSLRAGPGNEQFF.

The rearrangement links TRBV2 to TRBJ2-7; 8 bases are shared with TRBD1. CDR3 length equals 15 residues. In germline, CDR1 is SNHLY, CDR2 FYNNEI. With 6 bases clipped from V and 7 bases from J, the junction kept 14 bases outside the gene matches. CDR3 in amino acids: CASSLNRGNEREQYF. The CDR3 bases are TGTGCCAGCAGCCTAAACAGGGGGAATGAAAGAGAGCAGTACTTC. The whole variable domain, remainder taken from reference TRBV2 and TRBJ2-7, is EPEVTQTPSHQVTQMGQEVILRCVPISNHLYFYWYRQILGQKVEFLVSFYNNEISEKSEIFDDQFSVERPDGSNFTLKIRSTKLEDSAMYFCASSLNRGNEREQYFGPGTRLTVT.

This rearrangement joins TRBV30 to TRBJ2-4, with 11 bases that match TRBD2. Losses at the gene ends were 2 bases for V and 0 bases for J; bases not matched to a gene: 15. The germline V gene encodes CDR1 GTSNPN and CDR2 SVGIG (reference sequence). This CDR3 region has 20 residues. The CDR3 loop is CAWSLRLTSGGRLAKNIQYF. The CDR3 DNA reads TGTGCCTGGAGTTTGCGGTTAACTAGCGGGGGCCGCTTAGCCAAAAACATTCAGTACTTC.

This clone was seen a handful of times. The chain uses TRBV10-3 and TRBJ1-2; D remains ambiguous. Trimming left V 9 bases short and J 3 bases short, with 14 bases between. Germline V CDR1 and CDR2: ENHRY, SYGVKD. This CDR3 has 13 residues. The CDR3 spells CAISNTEDYGYTF. DNA of the CDR3: TGTGCCATTAGCAATACGGAGGACTATGGCTACACCTTC.

The chain uses TRBV5-4 and TRBJ2-3; D call uncertain. The V gene lost 0 bases and the J gene lost 0 bases, with 8 bases spanning the gap. Germline-derived CDR1 and CDR2 are SGHNT and YYREEE (reference sequence). The CDR3 loop spans 15 amino acids. This CDR3 reads CASSLGVSSTDTQYF. CDR3 nucleotide sequence: TGTGCCAGCAGCTTGGGTGTTTCTAGCACAGATACGCAGTATTTT.

The V call is TRBV6-4, the J call TRBJ2-1, with 9 bases matching TRBD1. CDR1 is MRHNA, CDR2 SNTAGT, per germline. The CDR3 loop spans 15 amino acids. Germline trimming cut 0 bases from V and 4 bases from J; bases unmatched to any gene: 1. The CDR3 sequence is CASSDSGQGYNEQFF. In DNA, the CDR3 is TGTGCCAGCAGTGACTCGGGACAGGGATACAATGAGCAGTTCTTC.

V is TRBV11-2 and J is TRBJ1-2; D is perhaps TRBD1 (6 bases). The ends were cut back, 8 bases at V and 4 bases at J, with 20 bases in the middle. The CDR3 spans 15 residues. Germline V gives CDR1 SGHAT, CDR2 FQNNGV. CDR3 in DNA: TGTGCCAGCGGTGATGGATGGACAGACCCCTATGGCTACACCTTC. Its translation: CASGDGWTDPYGYTF.

This chain connects TRBV21-1 to TRBJ1-2; the table's D call, TRBD1, was not checked against the DNA. TRBV21-1 is listed as a pseudogene. The CDR3 is 14 amino acids. The DNA for the CDR3 is TGTGCCAGCAGCGGGCCCGCACCTAACTATGGCTACACCTTC. It codes for CASSGPAPNYGYTF.

The rearrangement links TRBV11-3 to TRBJ2-7, with TRBD1 matching over 8 bases. Looked up from germline, CDR1 is SGHNT and CDR2 is YENEEA. Losses at the gene ends were 1 base for V and 1 base for J; bases not matched to a gene: 6. The CDR3 covers 16 residues. In nucleotides, the CDR3 is TGTGCCAGCAGCTTAGGATCTGGGACAGGTTCCTACGAGCAGTACTTC. As protein: CASSLGSGTGSYEQYF.

This chain joins TRBV7-9 and TRBJ2-7; maybe TRBD1 (6 bases). The CDR3 spans 13 residues. Between the trimmed V and J ends, which lost 5 bases and 2 bases, there was a span of 10 bases. Per the germline V gene, CDR1 is SEHNR and CDR2 is FQNEAQ (reference sequence). CDR3: CASSTTGAYEQYF. CDR3 DNA: TGTGCCAGCAGCACGACAGGAGCCTACGAGCAGTACTTC. Combining the CDR3 with reference TRBV7-9 and TRBJ2-7 gives the whole variable domain DTGVSQNPRHKITKRGQNVTFRCDPISEHNRLYWYRQTLGQGPEFLTYFQNEAQLEKSRLLSDRFSAERPKGSFSTLEIQRTEQGDSAMYLCASSTTGAYEQYFGPGTRLTVT.

CDR3 residues: CAWSAGAGGQETQYF. CDR3 nucleotide sequence: TGTGCCTGGAGCGCCGGCGCGGGGGGCCAAGAGACCCAGTACTTC. The J gene is TRBJ2-5, the V gene TRBV30; TRBD2 agrees at 8 bases. The V and J ends lost 3 bases and 1 base, in that order; junction bases with no gene match: 7. This CDR3 is built from 15 residues. Germline values: CDR1 GTSNPN, CDR2 SVGIG (reference sequence).